The entry below describes one TCR beta chain. The sample is drawn from a study of blood T cell repertoires in COVID-19. Libraries were prepared by immunoSEQ multiplex PCR; TCRdb keeps only in-frame clonotypes and omits some of them. The top ten hold just under 2% of the sample, which has 150,000 to 200,000 clones, 85% to 95% seen once. The germline V gene encodes CDR1 SGHAT and CDR2 FQNNGV. With V trimmed by 5 bases and J by 3 bases, 10 bases remained unmatched. The CDR3 runs 16 residues. J is TRBJ2-3 and V is TRBV11-2; TRBD1 agrees at 8 bases. The sample consisted of peripheral blood. This receptor was taken from a woman aged 55-70 years with COVID-19, enrolled during active disease. Here the CDR3 DNA reads TGTGCCAGCAGCCCGGCCGGACAGGGTTGGACAGATACGCAGTATTTT. Its protein product is CASSPAGQGWTDTQYF. The complete variable domain, with remaining parts taken from reference TRBV11-2 and TRBJ2-3, reads EAGVAQSPRYKIIEKRQSVAFWCNPISGHATLYWYQQILGQGPKLLIQFQNNGVVDDSQLPKDRFSAERLKGVDSTLKIQPAKLEDSAVYLCASSPAGQGWTDTQYFGPGTRLTVL.